The text below deals with one T cell receptor (beta chain). TCRdb reprocessed the RT-PCR reads with MiXCR, giving one entry per CDR3 protein. The sample has hundreds of thousands of distinct CDR3 sequences, 11% to 15% seen once. The specimen sequenced was memory CD4+ T cells from blood. This clonotype was obtained from a female donor in good health, serving as a healthy control.

CDR3 residues: CSARDLSGTSTDTQYF. In nucleotides, the CDR3 is TGCAGTGCTAGAGATCTGAGCGGGACGAGCACAGATACGCAGTATTTT. This chain connects TRBV20-1 to TRBJ2-3, with 7 bases that match TRBD2. The CDR3 spans 16 residues. J was trimmed by 0 bases and V by 0 bases; bases with no gene match: 6. The germline V gene has CDR1 DFQATT and CDR2 SNEGSKA (reference sequence).